The 21 T cell receptor beta chains below come from one sample, sequenced in a study of blood T cell repertoires in COVID-19. Assay used: immunoSEQ multiplex PCR; TCRdb lists only in-frame clones, some missing. This table has around 140,000 clones, roughly 90% appearing once. The sample was peripheral blood. These receptors all stem from a man aged 45 to 65 with active or convalescent COVID-19.

J is TRBJ1-3 and V is TRBV29-1; D uncertain. The CDR3 is 12 residues long. With 4 bases removed from V and 1 base from J, the gap between germline ends came to 5 bases. The germline V gene encodes CDR1 SQVTM and CDR2 ANQGSEA. The CDR3 DNA sequence: TGCAGCGTTGGACTGTCTGGAAACACCATATATTTT. Residues: CSVGLSGNTIYF. Complete variable domain (other parts from reference TRBV29-1 and TRBJ1-3): SAVISQKPSRDICQRGTSLTIQCQVDSQVTMMFWYRQQPGQSLTLIATANQGSEATYESGFVIDKFPISRPNLTFSTLTVSNMSPEDSSIYLCSVGLSGNTIYFGEGSWLTVV.

This clone was seen a few times. This chain joins TRBV30 and TRBJ1-5, with D uncertain. V dropped 3 bases and J dropped 2 bases, with 14 bases sitting between them. Germline V gene sequence: CDR1 GTSNPN, CDR2 SVGIG (reference sequence). CDR3 length: 15 residues. The CDR3 is CAWRPSLGGNQPQHF. As DNA, the CDR3 is TGTGCCTGGAGACCCTCTTTGGGCGGCAATCAGCCCCAGCATTTT.

This clone was observed a handful of times. The V and J genes are TRBV21-1 and TRBJ2-7; no check of the table's D call, TRBD1, against the DNA was made. TRBV21-1 is assigned pseudogene status. This CDR3 is 17 amino acids long. CDR3 DNA: TGTGCCAGCAGCAAAGGGGCCGGACAGGGAGTTCCCTACGAGCAGTACTTC. Encoded protein: CASSKGAGQGVPYEQYF.

The V gene is TRBV7-8, the J gene TRBJ1-1; possible D gene TRBD1, 6 bases. Trimming removed 6 bases at V and 0 bases at J, with 17 bases between. The CDR3 sequence is 16 residues long. CDR1 SGHVS and CDR2 FQNEAQ come from the germline V gene. CDR3 coding DNA: TGTGCCAGCAGACGAGATGGGGGCAGTGTGAACACTGAAGCTTTCTTT. Protein: CASRRDGGSVNTEAFF.

The chain couples TRBV27 to TRBJ2-7; a weak D match, TRBD1 (6 bases). Trimming shortened V by 2 bases and J by 4 bases, and 9 bases separated the two germline ends. Germline CDR1 reads MNHEY; CDR2 reads SMNVEV (reference sequence). CDR3 length equals 13 residues. The CDR3 sequence: CASSLQGTYEQYF. As DNA, the CDR3 is TGTGCCAGCAGTTTACAGGGGACGTACGAGCAGTACTTC.

The chain uses TRBV7-2 and TRBJ2-2; D is possibly TRBD2 (5 bases). V dropped 5 bases and J dropped 5 bases, with 15 bases sitting between them. The germline V gene has CDR1 SGHTA and CDR2 FQGNSA. The CDR3 loop spans 15 amino acids. The CDR3, as DNA: TGTGCCAGCAGCCTTCGTTCGGGAAATACCGGGGAGCTGTTTTTT. Protein: CASSLRSGNTGELFF.

The chain links TRBV9 to TRBJ2-3, with 14 bases identical to TRBD2. The CDR3 is 16 residues long. With V trimmed by 4 bases and J by 4 bases, 5 bases remained unmatched. CDR1 and CDR2 (germline): SGDLS, YYNGEE. DNA for the CDR3: TGTGCCAGCAGCATGGGACTAGCGGGAGCATCAGATACGCAGTATTTT. Translating gives CASSMGLAGASDTQYF.

The chain employs TRBV9 and TRBJ1-6, with D unclear. V was pared by 0 bases and J by 9 bases, with 4 bases between. The germline V gene encodes CDR1 SGDLS and CDR2 YYNGEE. The CDR3 loop spans 12 amino acids. CDR3 DNA: TGTGCCAGCAGCGTAGCGGGTTCACCCCTCCACTTT. This translates into CASSVAGSPLHF.

The chain carries TRBV10-1 and TRBJ1-2; possible D gene TRBD1, 6 bases. Trimming stripped 3 bases from V and 4 bases from J, with 9 bases between. CDR3 length: 13 residues. CDR1 is WNHNN and CDR2 is SYGVQD in the germline V gene (reference sequence). The CDR3 nucleotides are TGCGCCAGCAGTGAAGGGACACCCTATGGCTACACCTTC. Amino acid sequence: CASSEGTPYGYTF.

The chain links TRBV18 to TRBJ1-2; 8 bases are a match to TRBD1. CDR1 and CDR2 from the germline V gene are KGHSH and LQKENI. The length of the CDR3 is 15 residues. V gave up 1 base and J gave up 2 bases; unmatched junction bases: 3. The CDR3 DNA is TGTGCCAGCTCACCACAAAACAGGGGGAACTATGGCTACACCTTC. Translation: CASSPQNRGNYGYTF. Full variable domain (missing parts from reference TRBV18 and TRBJ1-2): NAGVMQNPRHLVRRRGQEARLRCSPMKGHSHVYWYRQLPEEGLKFMVYLQKENIIDESGMPKERFSAEFPKEGPSILRIQQVVRGDSAAYFCASSPQNRGNYGYTFGSGTRLTVV.

This chain joins TRBV6-1 and TRBJ1-1; 10 positions agree with TRBD1. V dropped 3 bases and J dropped 0; count of bases not matched to a gene: 4. CDR1 and CDR2 (germline): MNHNS, SASEGT. This CDR3 has 16 residues. CDR3 loop: CASSDGGTGVNTEAFF. The DNA of the CDR3 is TGTGCCAGCAGTGACGGGGGGACAGGGGTGAACACTGAAGCTTTCTTT.

The chain carries TRBV10-1 and TRBJ2-2; D might be TRBD2 (5 bases). V was pared by 1 base and J by 0 bases, with 9 bases between. CDR1 and CDR2 (germline): WNHNN, SYGVQD (reference sequence). This CDR3 is built from 16 residues. CDR3 bases: TGCGCCAGCAGTGAGTTCCGGGATCCGAACACCGGGGAGCTGTTTTTT. Translating gives CASSEFRDPNTGELFF.

The gene calls are TRBV18 and TRBJ1-4, with 9 bases fitting TRBD1. This CDR3 spans 14 amino acids. Germline V CDR1 and CDR2: KGHSH, LQKENI. Trimming removed 4 bases from V and 7 bases from J; junction bases left unmatched: 4. CDR3 DNA: TGTGCCAGCTCACTCGACAGGGGGACTGAAAAACTGTTTTTT. Protein product: CASSLDRGTEKLFF.

The chain is built from TRBV7-6 and TRBJ2-4; 10 bases fit TRBD2. Unmatched junction bases numbered 5, after V lost 2 bases and J lost 7 bases. Germline CDR1 reads SGHVS; CDR2 reads FNYEAQ. There are 15 residues in the CDR3. This CDR3 reads CASSLLAGDSNIQYF. The DNA of the CDR3 is TGTGCCAGCAGCTTACTAGCGGGAGATAGTAACATTCAGTACTTC.

This clone is a singleton in its sample. J is TRBJ2-2 and V is TRBV18; D possibly corresponds to TRBD2 (5 bases). CDR1 is KGHSH and CDR2 is LQKENI in the germline V gene. The CDR3 runs 16 residues. Between the trimmed V and J ends, which lost 6 bases and 3 bases, there was a span of 17 bases. The CDR3 DNA is TGTGCCAGCTCCCCCCCCGGCGGGTTATACACCGGGGAGCTGTTTTTT. Encoded protein: CASSPPGGLYTGELFF. Based on the CDR3 plus reference TRBV18 and TRBJ2-2, the full variable domain is NAGVMQNPRHLVRRRGQEARLRCSPMKGHSHVYWYRQLPEEGLKFMVYLQKENIIDESGMPKERFSAEFPKEGPSILRIQQVVRGDSAAYFCASSPPGGLYTGELFFGEGSRLTVL.

The V and J genes are TRBV9 and TRBJ2-4; TRBD1 matches 9 bases. Germline values: CDR1 SGDLS, CDR2 YYNGEE. V lost 4 bases to trimming and J lost 1 base; unmatched junction nucleotides: 6. The CDR3 is 16 amino acids. DNA for the CDR3: TGTGCCAGCAGCCAGGGACAGGGTAAGGCCAAAAACATTCAGTACTTC. Its translation is CASSQGQGKAKNIQYF.

The V and J genes are TRBV9 and TRBJ2-3; TRBD2 is a possible D gene (6 bases). The CDR3 extends over 15 amino acids. Trimming shortened V by 3 bases and J by 2 bases, and 13 bases separated the two germline ends. Germline CDR1 SGDLS, CDR2 YYNGEE. The chain's CDR3 is CASSATGTYTDTQYF. CDR3 in DNA: TGTGCCAGCAGCGCGACCGGGACTTACACAGATACGCAGTATTTT.

The gene calls are TRBV30 and TRBJ2-7, with 8 bases aligning to TRBD1. This CDR3 comprises 11 residues. Germline loops: CDR1 GTSNPN, CDR2 SVGIG (reference sequence). V lost 5 bases, J lost 3 bases, and 0 bases stayed unmatched. CDR3 in DNA: TGTGCCTGGGGACAGGGCTACGAGCAGTACTTC. Translated: CAWGQGYEQYF.

This clone was observed a single time. This chain joins TRBV5-6 and TRBJ2-7; D may be TRBD2 (5 bases). Between the trimmed V and J ends, which lost 4 bases and 0 bases, there was a span of 14 bases. The germline V gene has CDR1 SGHDT and CDR2 YYEEEE. The CDR3 extends over 15 amino acids. The CDR3 coding sequence is TGTGCCAGCAGCCAAAGCGGTTCGAGCTCCTACGAGCAGTACTTC. Amino acids: CASSQSGSSSYEQYF.

The chain has TRBV18 and TRBJ1-1, with D tentatively TRBD1 (6 bases). The ends were cut back, 6 bases at V and 2 bases at J, with 13 bases in the middle. Germline loops: CDR1 KGHSH, CDR2 LQKENI. This CDR3 contains 14 residues. The CDR3, as DNA: TGTGCCAGCTCCGACCAGGGGTACAACACTGAAGCTTTCTTT. Its translation is CASSDQGYNTEAFF.

This rearrangement joins TRBV9 to TRBJ1-6; weak D call: TRBD1 (5 bases). The CDR3 is made up of 14 amino acids. Germline-derived CDR1 and CDR2 are SGDLS and YYNGEE. V lost 1 base to trimming and J lost 7 bases, with 9 bases between them. CDR3 sequence: CASSVRTSNSPLHF. The DNA of the CDR3 is TGTGCCAGCAGCGTACGGACATCAAATTCACCCCTCCACTTT. The full variable domain, rest sourced from reference TRBV9 and TRBJ1-6, is DSGVTQTPKHLITATGQRVTLRCSPRSGDLSVYWYQQSLDQGLQFLIQYYNGEERAKGNILERFSAQQFPDLHSELNLSSLELGDSALYFCASSVRTSNSPLHFGNGTRLTVT.